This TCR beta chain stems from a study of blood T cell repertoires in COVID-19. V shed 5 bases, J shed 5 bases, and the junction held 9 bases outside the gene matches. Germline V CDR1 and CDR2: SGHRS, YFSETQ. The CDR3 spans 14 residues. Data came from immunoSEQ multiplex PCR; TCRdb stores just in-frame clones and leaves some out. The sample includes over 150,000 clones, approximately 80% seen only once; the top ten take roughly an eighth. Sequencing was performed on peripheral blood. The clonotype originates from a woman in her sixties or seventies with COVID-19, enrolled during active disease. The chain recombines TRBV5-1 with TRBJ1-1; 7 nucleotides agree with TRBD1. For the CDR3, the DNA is TGCGCCAGCAGTTTAGACAGGGTAGAGACTGAAGCTTTCTTT. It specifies CASSLDRVETEAFF.